This T cell receptor beta chain stems from a study of Ad26.COV2.S vaccination and SARS-CoV-2 variants. The overall study: Donor got 5x10^10 or 1x10^11 viral particles of Ad26.COV2.S. Overall study findings and caveats: An underestimation of total T cell responses may have resulted from the TCR breadth and depth analyses. CD8+ and CD4+ T cells specific for spike reportedly responded with substantial breadth after vaccination.

Profiled with immunoSEQ multiplex PCR; TCRdb holds only in-frame clones, not every one. The repertoire consists of roughly 300,000 clones, with 75% to 90% occurring once and the leading ten covering 9.5% to 12%. Treatment specified: around 19 received Ad26.COV2.S at low or high dose, single or two shots; about 5 received placebo; per-sample allocation not given. Specimens were obtained on day 63 following the first vaccine or placebo injection. Ad26 vector vaccine expressed Wuhan-strain SARS-CoV-2 spike. CDR3 length: 16 residues. The germline V gene has CDR1 SGHRS and CDR2 YFSETQ. V lost 0 bases to trimming and J lost 0 bases, with 10 bases between them. Details on this clone: Its matching antigen is unknown.

The clonotype was recovered from a person aged 18-65 years who received the Ad26.COV2.S COVID-19 vaccine or a placebo. The chain joins TRBV5-1 to TRBJ2-1; D call uncertain. The sequencing used peripheral blood, collected in a trial of Ad26.COV2.S vaccine versus placebo. The CDR3 nucleotides are TGCGCCAGCAGCTTGGTGCGGCTCCACTCCTACAATGAGCAGTTCTTC. Its translation is CASSLVRLHSYNEQFF.